What follows is one T cell receptor (beta chain) and its context. The target antigen is unknown. The data stem from a study of T-cell memory formation after mild COVID-19. Using its own MiXCR run on the 5' RACE reads, TCRdb lists one record per CDR3 protein. The profile shows roughly 170,000 distinct CDR3 sequences, about a fifth of them singletons. Overall study results and limits: While clones contracting from day 15 to 85 were balanced between CD4 and CD8, later expanders leaned CD4+.

Trimming shortened V by 4 bases and J by 2 bases, and 9 bases separated the two germline ends. Germline-derived CDR1 and CDR2 are SGHRS and YFSETQ. The CDR3 has 14 amino acids. Sequenced material: PBMCs or a T cell subset sorted from them (not recorded which). The TCR comes from a man aged 18 to 30 who had mild COVID-19 (a few samples of this study predate the infection). Cell type and time point are not known. This chain links TRBV5-1 with TRBJ2-2; D is possibly TRBD1 or TRBD2 (5 bases each). The CDR3 spells CASSEGRNTGELFF. The CDR3 coding sequence is TGCGCCAGCAGCGAGGGGAGAAACACCGGGGAGCTGTTTTTT.